Below are 22 T cell receptor beta chains sequenced from a single sample in a study of Ad26.COV2.S vaccination and SARS-CoV-2 variants. TCRdb's copy holds only in-frame clones and misses some; the assay was immunoSEQ multiplex PCR. In the table there are fewer than 800,000 clones, 80% to 90% of which are singletons. Specified treatment: some 20 received Ad26.COV2.S at low or high dose, single or two shots; about 5 received placebo; per-sample allocation not given. Following the first vaccine or placebo injection, samples were taken on day 63. The source material was peripheral blood, sampled in a trial of Ad26.COV2.S vaccine versus placebo. Source of these receptors: a person aged 18 to 65 who received the Ad26.COV2.S COVID-19 vaccine or a placebo.

The sample holds one count of this clone. This rearrangement joins TRBV19 to TRBJ2-5; D is unresolved. Germline CDR1 reads LNHDA; CDR2 reads SQIVND (reference sequence). Trimming shortened V by 5 bases and J by 2 bases, and 15 bases separated the two germline ends. The CDR3 length is 15 residues. CDR3 sequence (DNA): TGTGCCAGTAGTTTATTTGCGGAGCCACAAGAGACCCAGTACTTC. This sequence encodes CASSLFAEPQETQYF.

The rearrangement uses TRBV29-1 and TRBJ2-2; 8 bases align to TRBD2. CDR1 SQVTM and CDR2 ANQGSEA come from the germline V gene. The CDR3 length is 13 residues. The ends lost 5 bases at V and 6 bases at J; junction bases unmatched: 5. CDR3 residues: CSVRLASAGELFF. CDR3 nucleotide sequence: TGCAGCGTTAGACTAGCGTCGGCCGGGGAGCTGTTTTTT.

V is TRBV15 and J is TRBJ1-1; D is uncertain. The CDR3 is made up of 13 amino acids. The germline gives CDR1 LNHNV, CDR2 YYDKDF (reference sequence). Between the trimmed V and J ends, which lost 3 bases and 0 bases, there was a span of 5 bases. Here the CDR3 reads CATSRNMNTEAFF. CDR3 nucleotide sequence: TGTGCCACCAGCAGGAACATGAACACTGAAGCTTTCTTT.

The gene calls are TRBV13 and TRBJ1-2; D gene unclear. The CDR3 has 13 residues. Germline V lookup: CDR1 PRHDT, CDR2 FYEKMQ (reference sequence). Trimming shortened V by 0 bases and J by 4 bases, and 6 bases separated the two germline ends. The CDR3 bases are TGTGCCAGCAGCTTAGGAAGCCCCTATGGCTACACCTTC. This codes for CASSLGSPYGYTF.

The chain combines TRBV21-1 with TRBJ2-5; the DNA was not used to check the table's D call, TRBD1. TRBV21-1 is annotated as a pseudogene. This CDR3 contains 13 residues. In nucleotides, the CDR3 is TGTGCCAGCAGTCCTGGACAGAAAGAGACCCAGTACTTC. Protein sequence: CASSPGQKETQYF.

DNA of the CDR3: TGTGCCAGCAGCCAAGACAGGGGGAACAATGAGCAGTTCTTC. This codes for CASSQDRGNNEQFF. The chain uses TRBV3-1 (or the pseudogene TRBV3-2) and TRBJ2-1; 7 positions match TRBD1. Germline assignment: CDR1 LGHDT and CDR2 YNNKEL (reference sequence). V shed 0 bases, J shed 5 bases, and the junction held 1 base outside the gene matches. This CDR3 is 14 amino acids long.

The CDR3: CASSFIADTQYF. The DNA for the CDR3 is TGTGCCAGCAGCTTCATCGCAGATACGCAGTATTTT. V gene TRBV5-5 combines with J gene TRBJ2-3; D unclear. The CDR3 has 12 residues. V was shortened by 2 bases and J by 4 bases, with 5 bases between the two germline ends. CDR1 is SGHKS, CDR2 YYEKEE, per germline (reference sequence).

The J gene is TRBJ2-2, the V gene TRBV10-1; possible D gene TRBD2, 6 bases. From germline, CDR1 is WNHNN and CDR2 SYGVQD (reference sequence). The CDR3 has 13 amino acids. V shed 6 bases and J shed 1 base, with 6 bases lying between them. This CDR3 reads CASRGGNTGELFF. The CDR3 region has the DNA TGCGCCAGCAGGGGGGGGAACACCGGGGAGCTGTTTTTT.

This clone was seen once. The chain employs TRBV12-5 and TRBJ2-3; D gene uncertain. Germline values: CDR1 LGHNT, CDR2 FRNRAP. CDR3 size: 11 residues. V dropped 2 bases and J dropped 10 bases, with 7 bases sitting between them. This CDR3 reads CASGLFEAQYF. The CDR3 DNA reads TGTGCTAGTGGTTTGTTTGAGGCGCAGTATTTT.

The rearrangement joins TRBV24-1 to TRBJ2-1, with 7 bases that match TRBD2. CDR1 and CDR2 (germline): KGHDR, SFDVKD. The CDR3 sequence is 15 residues long. J was trimmed by 1 base and V by 9 bases; bases with no gene match: 8. CDR3: CATSWGGDSYNEQFF. CDR3 nucleotide sequence: TGTGCCACCTCCTGGGGGGGGGATTCCTACAATGAGCAGTTCTTC.

This chain joins TRBV29-1 and TRBJ1-6, with 7 bases matching TRBD1. Trimming cost V 6 bases and J 5 bases; bases outside gene matches: 7. This CDR3 has 14 residues. Germline V gene sequence: CDR1 SQVTM, CDR2 ANQGSEA. The CDR3 spells CSVRETGNNSPLHF. The CDR3 nucleotides read TGCAGCGTACGGGAGACAGGGAATAATTCACCCCTCCACTTT.

The chain links TRBV18 to TRBJ2-4; TRBD2 is a possible D gene (5 bases). Trimming took 0 bases from V and 0 from J, leaving 12 bases between them. Germline CDR1 and CDR2: KGHSH and LQKENI. The CDR3 spans 17 residues. CDR3 residues: CASSPPLGGLAKNIQYF. The DNA of the CDR3 is TGTGCCAGCTCACCACCATTAGGTGGACTAGCCAAAAACATTCAGTACTTC.

The chain combines TRBV19 with TRBJ2-3; tentative D call: TRBD2 (6 bases). V gave up 3 bases and J gave up 2 bases, with 15 bases separating them. The germline CDR1 and CDR2 sequences are LNHDA and SQIVND (reference sequence). CDR3 length: 16 amino acids. CDR3 residues: CASSMRVADITDTQYF. DNA for the CDR3: TGTGCCAGTAGTATGAGGGTAGCGGATATCACAGATACGCAGTATTTT.

The CDR3 region has the DNA TGTGCCAGCAGTGGGAGAGCGGGACAAGAGACCCAGTACTTC. Its protein is CASSGRAGQETQYF. V usage is TRBV2 and J usage is TRBJ2-5, with TRBD2 identical over 7 bases. The CDR3 covers 14 residues. CDR1 is SNHLY and CDR2 is FYNNEI in the germline V gene. V shed 4 bases, J shed 2 bases, and the junction held 4 bases outside the gene matches.

This clone occurred a few times. An end of the junction does not agree with germline; a read error may underlie this. The chain uses TRBV20-1 and TRBJ2-1; a weak D match, TRBD2 (6 bases). This CDR3 contains 11 residues. Germline CDR1 DFQATT, CDR2 SNEGSKA (reference sequence). The CDR3 coding sequence is TGCAGTGTTAGAGGGAGGAATGAGCAGTTCTTC. This gives the protein CSVRGRNEQFF.

This chain links TRBV27 with TRBJ2-7, with 11 bases matching TRBD2. The CDR3 sequence is 16 residues long. Trimming at V came to 5 bases and at J to 0 bases, leaving 6 bases not matched to a gene. Germline CDR1 MNHEY, CDR2 SMNVEV (reference sequence). The CDR3 loop reads CASSPTLAGGSYEQYF. The DNA for the CDR3 is TGTGCCAGCAGTCCTACGCTAGCGGGGGGCTCCTACGAGCAGTACTTC.

V usage is TRBV7-2 and J usage is TRBJ2-7, with D tentatively TRBD1 (5 bases). Trimming shortened V by 0 bases and J by 3 bases, and 12 bases separated the two germline ends. The germline V gene encodes CDR1 SGHTA and CDR2 FQGNSA. This CDR3 spans 15 amino acids. CDR3 residues: CASSLAPGFHYEQYF. CDR3 nucleotide sequence: TGTGCCAGCAGCTTAGCGCCAGGGTTCCACTACGAGCAGTACTTC. The full variable domain, its missing parts supplied by reference TRBV7-2 and TRBJ2-7, is GAGVSQSPSNKVTEKGKDVELRCDPISGHTALYWYRQSLGQGLEFLIYFQGNSAPDKSGLPSDRFSAERTGGSVSTLTIQRTQQEDSAVYLCASSLAPGFHYEQYFGPGTRLTVT.

The chain joins TRBV7-2 to TRBJ2-1, with D hard to call. This CDR3 comprises 12 residues. Trimming took 1 base from V and 12 from J, leaving 10 bases between them. Per the germline V gene, CDR1 is SGHTA and CDR2 is FQGNSA. The DNA of the CDR3 is TGTGCCAGCAGCTTAGAAGCGCGAAGGCAGTTCTTC. This gives the protein CASSLEARRQFF. The full variable domain, rest sourced from reference TRBV7-2 and TRBJ2-1, is GAGVSQSPSNKVTEKGKDVELRCDPISGHTALYWYRQSLGQGLEFLIYFQGNSAPDKSGLPSDRFSAERTGGSVSTLTIQRTQQEDSAVYLCASSLEARRQFFGPGTRLTVL.

The chain employs TRBV21-1 and TRBJ2-3; TRBD1 reflects the table's D call only, with no check against the DNA. TRBV21-1 is listed as a pseudogene. This CDR3 has 17 residues. The CDR3 bases are TGTGCCAGCAGGAGAATCGACAGGGGGAGCTGCACAGATACGCAGTATTTT. Protein product: CASRRIDRGSCTDTQYF.

The rearrangement joins TRBV4-2 to TRBJ1-2; D is unresolved. V was trimmed by 0 bases and J by 0 bases, leaving 8 bases between them. Per the germline V gene, CDR1 is LGHNA and CDR2 is YNFKEQ. The CDR3 is made up of 15 amino acids. Here the CDR3 DNA reads TGTGCCAGCAGCCAAGATCAAGGACCTAACTATGGCTACACCTTC. Its protein product is CASSQDQGPNYGYTF.

This clone came up once. CDR3 in DNA: TGTGCCACCTCCCCCCAGGGGAGCGGACAGCCCCAGCATTTT. Translated, it gives CATSPQGSGQPQHF. The chain links TRBV24-1 to TRBJ1-5; possibly TRBD1 for D (6 bases). CDR3 length: 14 amino acids. The germline CDR1 and CDR2 sequences are KGHDR and SFDVKD. V gave up 9 bases and J gave up 7 bases, with 18 bases separating them.

This clone was seen just once. The rearrangement links TRBV19 to TRBJ2-7, with a possible D match to TRBD2 (6 bases). This CDR3 is 16 amino acids long. The germline V gene has CDR1 LNHDA and CDR2 SQIVND (reference sequence). Deletions cut 5 bases from V and 2 bases from J, with 19 bases between. The CDR3 reads CASSPRGLYSPYEQYF. The CDR3 DNA sequence: TGTGCCAGTAGTCCTAGGGGACTCTACTCCCCCTACGAGCAGTACTTC.